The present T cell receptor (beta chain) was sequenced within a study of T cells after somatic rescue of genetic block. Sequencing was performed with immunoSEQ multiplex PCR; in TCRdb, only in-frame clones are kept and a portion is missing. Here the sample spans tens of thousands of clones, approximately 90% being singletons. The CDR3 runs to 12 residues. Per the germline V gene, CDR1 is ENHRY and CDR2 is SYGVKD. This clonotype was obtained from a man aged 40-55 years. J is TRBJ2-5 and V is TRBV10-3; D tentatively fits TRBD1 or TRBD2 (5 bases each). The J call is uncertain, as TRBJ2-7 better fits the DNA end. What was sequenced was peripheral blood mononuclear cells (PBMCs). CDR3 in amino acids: CAIGHSAYEQYF. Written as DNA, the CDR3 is TGTGCCATCGGACATAGCGCCTACGAGCAGTACTTC.